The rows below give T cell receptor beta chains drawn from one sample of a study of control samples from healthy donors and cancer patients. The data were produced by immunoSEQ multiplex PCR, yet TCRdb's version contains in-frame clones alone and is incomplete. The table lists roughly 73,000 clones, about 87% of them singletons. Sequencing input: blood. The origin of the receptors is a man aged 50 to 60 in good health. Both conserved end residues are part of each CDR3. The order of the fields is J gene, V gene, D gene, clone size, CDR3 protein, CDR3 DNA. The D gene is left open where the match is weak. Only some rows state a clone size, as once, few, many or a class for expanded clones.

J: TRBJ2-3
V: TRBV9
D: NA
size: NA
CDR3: CASSVSHSGRVQDTQYF
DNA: TGTGCCAGCAGCGTTTCTCATTCGGGCAGGGTCCAGGATACGCAGTATTTT

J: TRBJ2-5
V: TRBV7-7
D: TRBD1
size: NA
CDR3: CASSLRDRGRETQYF
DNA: TGTGCCAGCAGCCTACGGGACAGGGGGCGAGAGACCCAGTACTTC

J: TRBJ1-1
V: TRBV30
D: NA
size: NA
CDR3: CAWKFIGSQGYLPPNTEAFF
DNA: TGTGCCTGGAAGTTTATCGGGAGTCAGGGGTATCTTCCCCCAAACACTGAAGCTTTCTTT

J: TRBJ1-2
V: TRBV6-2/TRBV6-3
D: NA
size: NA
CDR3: CASSYDLGRTYGYTF
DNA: TGTGCCAGCAGTTACGACCTGGGACGGACCTATGGCTACACCTTC

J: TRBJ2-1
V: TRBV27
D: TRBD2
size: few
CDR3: CASSHPSGRLDEQFF
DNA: TGTGCCAGCAGCCATCCTAGCGGGAGGTTAGATGAGCAGTTCTTC

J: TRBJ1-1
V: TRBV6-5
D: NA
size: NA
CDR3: CATESAREAFF
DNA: TGTGCCACCGAGAGCGCCAGAGAAGCTTTCTTT

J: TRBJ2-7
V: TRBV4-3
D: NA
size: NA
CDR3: CASSAGYEQYF
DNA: TGCGCCAGCAGCGCAGGCTACGAGCAGTACTTC

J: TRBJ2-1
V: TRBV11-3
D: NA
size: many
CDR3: CASTEDVVPSNEQFF
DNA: TGTGCCAGCACCGAGGACGTGGTCCCGAGCAATGAGCAGTTCTTC

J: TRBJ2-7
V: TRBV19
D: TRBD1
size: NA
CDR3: CASSIGTGLSEQYF
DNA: TGTGCCAGTAGTATCGGGACAGGGTTATCCGAGCAGTACTTC

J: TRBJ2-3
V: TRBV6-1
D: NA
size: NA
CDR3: CASRGSALDTQYF
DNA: TGTGCCAGTCGAGGTTCAGCCCTCGATACGCAGTATTTT

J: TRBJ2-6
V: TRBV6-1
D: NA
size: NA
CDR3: CASSEVAFSGANVLTF
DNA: TGTGCCAGCAGTGAAGTGGCGTTCTCTGGGGCCAACGTCCTGACTTTC

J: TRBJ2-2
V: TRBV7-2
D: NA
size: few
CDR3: CASRKDLGAGELFF
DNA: TGTGCCAGCAGGAAAGATTTAGGGGCCGGGGAGCTGTTTTTT

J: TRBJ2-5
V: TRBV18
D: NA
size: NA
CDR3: CASSPVSETQYF
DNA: TGTGCCAGCTCACCAGTAAGCGAGACCCAGTACTTC

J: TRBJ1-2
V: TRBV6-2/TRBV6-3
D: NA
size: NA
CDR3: CASSNIMTLDYGYTF
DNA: TGTGCCAGCAGTAATATAATGACGTTGGACTATGGCTACACCTTC

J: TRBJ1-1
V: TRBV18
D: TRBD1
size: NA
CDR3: CASSPRELGRGSSEAFF
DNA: TGTGCCAGCTCACCCAGGGAACTTGGCAGGGGGAGTTCTGAAGCTTTCTTT

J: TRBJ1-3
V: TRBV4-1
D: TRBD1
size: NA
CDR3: CASSQEETGGWNTIYF
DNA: TGCGCCAGCAGCCAAGAGGAGACAGGGGGTTGGAACACCATATATTTT

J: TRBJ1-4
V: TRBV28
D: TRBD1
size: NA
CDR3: CASQTGLEKLFF
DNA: TGTGCCAGCCAGACAGGGCTCGAAAAACTGTTTTTT

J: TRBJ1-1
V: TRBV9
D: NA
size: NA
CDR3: CASSALPQLANTEAFF
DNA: TGTGCCAGCAGCGCCCTCCCCCAGTTAGCTAACACTGAAGCTTTCTTT

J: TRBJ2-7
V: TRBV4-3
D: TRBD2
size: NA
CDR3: CASSQIAGGIEQYF
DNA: TGCGCCAGCAGCCAAATAGCGGGGGGGATCGAGCAGTACTTC

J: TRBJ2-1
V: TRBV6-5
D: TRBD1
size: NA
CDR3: CASRVGQGAFEQFF
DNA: TGTGCCAGCAGAGTTGGACAGGGGGCCTTTGAGCAGTTCTTC

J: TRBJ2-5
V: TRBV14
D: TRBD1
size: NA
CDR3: CASSQSGTGRARYTQYF
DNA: TGTGCCAGCAGCCAGTCTGGGACAGGGCGCGCAAGGTATACCCAGTACTTC

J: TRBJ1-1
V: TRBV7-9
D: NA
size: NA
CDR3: CASSLRSQGYLNTEAFF
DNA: TGTGCCAGCAGCTTACGTTCGCAGGGTTATTTGAACACTGAAGCTTTCTTT

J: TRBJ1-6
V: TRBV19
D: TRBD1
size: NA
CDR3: CASSTGTGRAPNSPLHF
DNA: TGTGCCAGTTCAACCGGGACAGGGCGGGCCCCCAATTCACCCCTCCACTTT

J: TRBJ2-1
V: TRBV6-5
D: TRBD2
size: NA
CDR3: CASSISGAKQFF
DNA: TGTGCCAGCAGTATTAGCGGGGCTAAGCAGTTCTTC

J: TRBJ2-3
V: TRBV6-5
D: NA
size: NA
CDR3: CASSYSRGPVDTQYF
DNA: TGTGCCAGCAGTTACTCGAGAGGACCCGTGGATACGCAGTATTTT

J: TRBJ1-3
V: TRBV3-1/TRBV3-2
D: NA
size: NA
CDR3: CASSPSVAGNTIYF
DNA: TGTGCCAGCAGCCCATCAGTAGCAGGAAACACCATATATTTT

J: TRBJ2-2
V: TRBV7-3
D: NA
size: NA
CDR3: CASSSRSGIGTGELFF
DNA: TGTGCCAGCAGCTCCCGCTCAGGGATAGGCACCGGGGAGCTGTTTTTT

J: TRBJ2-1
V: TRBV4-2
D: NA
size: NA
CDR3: CASSPEGIASLRGNEQFF
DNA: TGTGCCAGCAGCCCCGAGGGCATTGCTTCCCTCCGAGGTAATGAGCAGTTCTTC

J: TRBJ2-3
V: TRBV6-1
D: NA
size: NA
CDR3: CASSALSGLSTDTQYF
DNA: TGTGCCAGCAGTGCCCTTAGCGGCCTTAGCACAGATACGCAGTATTTT